The sample holds a few counts of the clone carrying this T cell receptor beta chain. Its antigen remains unknown. This specimen belongs to a study of beta chain features in type 1 diabetes. Findings and limits, study-wide: TCRB CDR3s were moderately but significantly shorter in Type 1 diabetes patients in all four CD4+ subsets.

The CDR3 runs 15 residues. V shed 7 bases and J shed 4 bases, with 19 bases lying between them. The germline V gene has CDR1 SGHAT and CDR2 FQNNGV. The sequenced template was cDNA made from the entire isolated RNA. Sequencing was performed with immunoSEQ multiplex PCR; in TCRdb, only in-frame clones are kept and a portion is missing. Found here are over 700,000 clones, around a sixth of them singletons; the top ten hold around 0.02%. Sequencing input: naive CD4+ T cells from blood. The receptor was isolated from a woman aged 18-29 years in good health. This chain connects TRBV11-2 to TRBJ2-5, with D possibly being TRBD2 (7 bases). The CDR3 bases are TGTGCCAGCAACCAAAACGGGGGGCGGGGAGAGACCCAGTACTTC. Translating gives CASNQNGGRGETQYF.